The T cell receptor (beta chain) under discussion was sequenced for a study of cytomegalovirus exposure and HLA in healthy donors. While unrecorded immune exposures were likely, the donors were nominally healthy when sampled. With respect to this clone: What it binds is not known.

Study results and caveats: Roughly uniform sequencing depth across donors was assumed, possibly incorrectly. Several top significant clusters appeared, in a later analysis, to be linked to common viral pathogens.

Germline values: CDR1 MNHNY, CDR2 SVGAGI (reference sequence). V shed 2 bases, J shed 7 bases, and the junction held 4 bases outside the gene matches. This CDR3 comprises 15 residues. The PCR was carried out with 60 Vbeta primers and 13 Jbeta primers. Measured with immunoSEQ multiplex PCR; TCRdb has only the in-frame clones, and not every one. The sample table sets out some 130,000 clones. This chain uses TRBV6-6 with TRBJ2-1; the match to TRBD1 covers 11 bases. This sequence was found in a woman aged 40-49 years in good health and CMV-seropositive. The sequenced sample was PBMCs. The DNA for the CDR3 is TGTGCCAGCAGTTACGTCCGGGACAGGGGGAATGAGCAGTTCTTC. Residues: CASSYVRDRGNEQFF.